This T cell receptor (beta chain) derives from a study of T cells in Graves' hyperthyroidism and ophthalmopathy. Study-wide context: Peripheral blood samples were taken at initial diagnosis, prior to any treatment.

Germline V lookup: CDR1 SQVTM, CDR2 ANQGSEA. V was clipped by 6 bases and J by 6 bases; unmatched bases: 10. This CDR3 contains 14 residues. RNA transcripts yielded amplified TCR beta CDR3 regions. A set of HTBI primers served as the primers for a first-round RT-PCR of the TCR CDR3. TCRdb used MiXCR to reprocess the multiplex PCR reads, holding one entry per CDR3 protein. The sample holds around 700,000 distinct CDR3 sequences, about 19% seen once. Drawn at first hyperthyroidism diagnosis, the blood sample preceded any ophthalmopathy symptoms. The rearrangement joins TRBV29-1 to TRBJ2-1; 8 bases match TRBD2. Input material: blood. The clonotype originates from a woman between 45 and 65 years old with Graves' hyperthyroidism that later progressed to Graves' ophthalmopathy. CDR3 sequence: CSVQPRGGGNEQFF. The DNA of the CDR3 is TGCAGCGTCCAGCCACGGGGGGGGGGCAATGAGCAGTTCTTC.